This T cell receptor beta chain was recorded in a study of chronic HIV infection and antiretroviral therapy. Germline V gene data show CDR1 as SGHDN and CDR2 as FVKESK. The junction had 6 bases not matched to a gene; V was cut back by 5 bases and J by 1 base. The CDR3 has 16 amino acids. TCRdb reprocessed the 5' RACE reads with MiXCR, giving one entry per CDR3 protein. The sample has 45,000 to 60,000 distinct CDR3 sequences; about 20% are singletons. The gene calls are TRBV14 and TRBJ2-1, with 9 positions matching TRBD1. The sample taken for sequencing was peripheral blood. The TCR originated in an adult who had HIV and had not received antiretroviral therapy, or was an uninfected healthy control (not recorded which). The CDR3 loop reads CASSNGQGLSYNEQFF. CDR3 in DNA: TGTGCCAGCAGCAATGGACAGGGGTTATCCTACAATGAGCAGTTCTTC.